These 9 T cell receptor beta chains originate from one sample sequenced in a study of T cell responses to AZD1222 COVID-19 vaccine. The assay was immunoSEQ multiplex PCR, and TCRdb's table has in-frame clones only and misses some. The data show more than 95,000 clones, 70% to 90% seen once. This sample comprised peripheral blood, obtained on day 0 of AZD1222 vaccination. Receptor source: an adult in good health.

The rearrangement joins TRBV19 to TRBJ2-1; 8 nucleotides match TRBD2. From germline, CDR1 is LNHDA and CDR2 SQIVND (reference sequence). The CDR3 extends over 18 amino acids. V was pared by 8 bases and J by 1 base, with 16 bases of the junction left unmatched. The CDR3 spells CASGSGGKRERSYNEQFF. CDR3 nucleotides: TGTGCCAGTGGAAGCGGGGGAAAGCGGGAGCGATCCTACAATGAGCAGTTCTTC.

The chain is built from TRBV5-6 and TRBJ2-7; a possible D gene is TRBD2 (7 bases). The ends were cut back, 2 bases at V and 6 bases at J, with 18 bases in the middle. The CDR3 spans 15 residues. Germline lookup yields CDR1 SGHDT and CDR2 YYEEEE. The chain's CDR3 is CASSFWGGARSEQYF. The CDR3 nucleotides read TGTGCCAGCAGCTTCTGGGGGGGGGCGAGGTCCGAGCAGTACTTC.

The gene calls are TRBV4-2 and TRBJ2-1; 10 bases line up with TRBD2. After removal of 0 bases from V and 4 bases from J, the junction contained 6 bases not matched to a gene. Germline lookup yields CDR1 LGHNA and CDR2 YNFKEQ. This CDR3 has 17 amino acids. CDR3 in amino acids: CASSQEGPSGSYNEQFF. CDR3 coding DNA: TGTGCCAGCAGCCAAGAGGGCCCTAGCGGGAGTTACAATGAGCAGTTCTTC.

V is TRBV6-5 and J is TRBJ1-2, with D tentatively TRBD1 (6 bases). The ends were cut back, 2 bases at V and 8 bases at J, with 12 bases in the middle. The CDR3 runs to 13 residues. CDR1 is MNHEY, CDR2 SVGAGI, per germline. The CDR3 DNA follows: TGTGCCAGCAGTTACACGTCAGGGGAAGGCTACACCTTC. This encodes CASSYTSGEGYTF.

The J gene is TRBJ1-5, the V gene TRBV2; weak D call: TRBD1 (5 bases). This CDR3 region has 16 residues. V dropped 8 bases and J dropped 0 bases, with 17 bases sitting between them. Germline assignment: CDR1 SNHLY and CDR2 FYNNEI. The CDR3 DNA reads TGTGCCAGCCGAAAAAACGACAGAAATAGCAATCAGCCCCAGCATTTT. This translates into CASRKNDRNSNQPQHF.

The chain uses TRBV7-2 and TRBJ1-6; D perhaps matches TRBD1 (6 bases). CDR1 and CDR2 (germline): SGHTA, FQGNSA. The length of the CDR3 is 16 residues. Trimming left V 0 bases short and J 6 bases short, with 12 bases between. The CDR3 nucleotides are TGTGCCAGCAGCTTAGCGGGGGCCTGGGGTAATTCACCCCTCCACTTT. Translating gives CASSLAGAWGNSPLHF.

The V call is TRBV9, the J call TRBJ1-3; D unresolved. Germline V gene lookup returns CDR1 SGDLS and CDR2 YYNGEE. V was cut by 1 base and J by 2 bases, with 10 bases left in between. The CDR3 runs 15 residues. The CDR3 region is CASSVLGPPGNTIYF. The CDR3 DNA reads TGTGCCAGCAGCGTATTAGGACCTCCTGGAAACACCATATATTTT.

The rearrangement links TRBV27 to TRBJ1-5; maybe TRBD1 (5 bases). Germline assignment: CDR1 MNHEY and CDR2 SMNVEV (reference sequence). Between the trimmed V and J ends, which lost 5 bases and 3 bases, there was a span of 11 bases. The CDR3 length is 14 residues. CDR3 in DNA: TGTGCCAGCAGTGCACGACAGTTCAATCAGCCCCAGCATTTT. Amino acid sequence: CASSARQFNQPQHF.

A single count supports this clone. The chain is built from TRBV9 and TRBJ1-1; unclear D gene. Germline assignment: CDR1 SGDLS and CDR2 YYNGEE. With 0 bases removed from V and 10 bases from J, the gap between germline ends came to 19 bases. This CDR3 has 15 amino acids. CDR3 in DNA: TGTGCCAGCAGCGTAGATGTCCAAGATACGGTGGGAGCTTTCTTT. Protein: CASSVDVQDTVGAFF.